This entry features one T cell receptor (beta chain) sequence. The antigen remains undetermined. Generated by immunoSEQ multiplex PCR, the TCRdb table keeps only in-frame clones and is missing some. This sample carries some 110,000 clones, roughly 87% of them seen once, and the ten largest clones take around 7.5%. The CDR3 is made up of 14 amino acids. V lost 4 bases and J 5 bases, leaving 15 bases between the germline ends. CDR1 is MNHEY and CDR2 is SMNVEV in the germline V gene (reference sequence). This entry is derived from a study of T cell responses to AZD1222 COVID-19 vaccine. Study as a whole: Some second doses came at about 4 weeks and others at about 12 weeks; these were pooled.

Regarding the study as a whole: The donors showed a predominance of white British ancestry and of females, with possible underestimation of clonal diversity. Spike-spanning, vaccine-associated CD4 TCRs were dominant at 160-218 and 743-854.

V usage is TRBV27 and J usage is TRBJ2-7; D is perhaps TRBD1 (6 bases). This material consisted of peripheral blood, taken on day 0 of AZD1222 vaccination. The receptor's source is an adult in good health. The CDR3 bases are TGTGCCAGCAGTTACAGGGCTCGTTGGGACGAGCAGTACTTC. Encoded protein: CASSYRARWDEQYF.